This T cell receptor beta chain came from a study of CD8+ T cells in alopecia areata (dated by TCRdb to the late 2010s). Concerning the study at large: Treated patients were enrolled in an open-label pilot trial of oral tofacitinib at 5 to 10 mg twice daily for moderate-to-severe alopecia areata. Tofacitinib was administered for 6 to 18 months, and 6 months of follow-up off drug were then conducted to assess delayed response and recurrence. The SALT score, which quantifies the percentage of affected scalp surface area, was used to measure disease severity in treated patients. The study used high-throughput TCRbeta sequencing to examine T cell clonal expansion in alopecia areata, in both the C3H/HeJ mouse model and human patients. In humans, TCRbeta sequencing was performed on scalp tissue and on sorted CD4+ and CD8+ peripheral blood T cells from healthy controls and from patients with patchy or totalis/universalis alopecia areata. Tofacitinib-treated patients had biopsies at baseline and at 4 and 24 weeks of treatment, with a later scalp biopsy in several patients. Clonality in the scalp was compared among normal scalp (n=4), patchy alopecia areata scalp (n=8), and alopecia totalis/universalis scalp (n=8). RNA was extracted with the PAXgene miRNA kit for fixed scalp, the miRNeasy kit for PBMCs, and the RNeasy kit for mouse skin. Amplification of TCRbeta CDR3 regions was done by immunoSEQ multiplex PCR using 35 Vbeta forward primers and 13 Jbeta reverse primers. On the study overall, not on this receptor specifically: Scalp clonality and the number of expanded CD8+ clones among the top 100 scalp clones were significantly decreased by tofacitinib. Unlike mouse skin, which is dominated by gammadelta T cells, normal human skin has resident alphabeta T cells that are also sequenced, and this complicates analysis of the scalp TCR repertoire. TCR sequences shared between patients were less clear than in mice, possibly partly because of HLA diversity in the patient population. Many expanded lesional clones persisted in scalp and blood during tofacitinib treatment, which may partly explain relapse after stopping treatment. The treated cohort was small, with a single nonresponder, so links between baseline CD8+ expansion and response need larger studies. Lesional scalp, especially in alopecia totalis/universalis, showed higher clonality and more expanded CD8+ clones than normal scalp, suggesting antigenic drive.

The receptor library was made with the immunoSEQ multiplex PCR assay. To provide template for TCR sequencing, every sample had RNA extracted and reverse transcribed into cDNA. First-strand cDNA was synthesized using SuperScript III with a 2:1 mix of oligo-dT and random hexamers. A synthetic immune receptor repertoire was used to assess amplification bias, and residual bias was removed computationally. Turning to the authors' computational methods: After raw reads were preprocessed to remove errors, the CDR3 was defined following IMGT conventions as running from the conserved cysteine to phenylalanine. Clonality was computed by normalizing Shannon entropy by log2 of the number of productive unique TCRs and subtracting the result from 1. CD4 or CD8 identity of scalp clones was inferred by cross-referencing scalp TCRbeta sequences with sorted blood CD4 and CD8 repertoires. TCRdb carries this immuneACCESS record with in-frame sequences only. Its versions omit some clonotypes, under half of them owing to an unresolved V gene in the studies checked, with the rest unexplained. V and J calls and clone size are those listed in that table; D and trimming were worked out from the DNA. The sample table contains tens of thousands of clones; only one count was recorded for approximately 44% of them. The ten top clones hold about 20% of the sample.

The treatment or condition label for this specimen denotes: oral pan-JAK inhibitor, 5-10 mg twice daily. Lesional scalp punch biopsies and peripheral blood were collected from alopecia areata patients. After PBMCs were isolated by density centrifugation and stained for CD3, CD4 and CD8, a FACSAria was used to sort CD4+ and CD8+ T cells. Sequences SGHRS (CDR1) and YFSETQ (CDR2) are obtained from the germline V gene. Counted from cysteine to phenylalanine, this CDR3 has 14 amino acids. The sequence is cut down to CDR3 DNA, 42 bases in frame from base 1. Trimming at the junction amounts to 5 bases on V and 2 bases on J, and the germline ends lie 14 bases apart. On this clone itself: Its cognate antigen has yet to be identified. There are no base qualities to consult, and no much larger clone falls within one base.

The sequencing used CD8+ T cells sorted from blood, collected around week 36, from a patient treated with tofacitinib. This TCR derives from a human donor with alopecia areata. The chain is assembled from TRBV5-1 and TRBJ2-7; TRBD2 could be the D gene, as 6 bases match. The DNA sequence follows: TGCGCCAGCAGGCCCCGGGAGAGAACCTACGAGCAGTACTTC. This encodes CASRPRERTYEQYF. The CDR3, completed at both ends by the reference TRBV5-1 and TRBJ2-7 genes, gives the full variable domain KAGVTQTPRYLIKTRGQQVTLSCSPISGHRSVSWYQQTPGQGLQFLFEYFSETQRNKGNFPGRFSGRQFSNSRSEMNVSTLELGDSALYLCASRPRERTYEQYFGPGTRLTVT.